One and the same sample provided the 18 T cell receptor beta chains below, sequenced in a study of T cells in Graves' hyperthyroidism and ophthalmopathy. Amplification of TCR beta CDR3 regions used RNA as the template. Primed by the HTBI set, a first-round RT-PCR was run on the TCR CDR3. Each CDR3 protein gets one entry after TCRdb re-called the multiplex PCR reads with MiXCR. This table has hundreds of thousands of distinct CDR3 sequences, roughly 14% appearing once. Sequencing was performed on blood. Receptors originate from a woman in her thirties or forties with Graves' ophthalmopathy.

This clonotype was observed at least ten times. DNA for the CDR3: TGTGCCAGCAGTTATCGGACAGGAGCCTACGAGCAGTACTTC. It is translated as CASSYRTGAYEQYF. The rearrangement joins TRBV6-2 or TRBV6-3 to TRBJ2-7, with TRBD1 matching 7 bases. V was clipped by 3 bases and J by 2 bases; unmatched bases: 4. The CDR3 has 14 amino acids. Germline loops: CDR1 MNHEY, CDR2 SVGEGT.

This clonotype was seen many times. The chain is built from TRBV6-9 and TRBJ2-7; 9 nucleotides align to TRBD1. The CDR3 spans 17 residues. With 2 bases clipped from V and 3 bases from J, the junction kept 11 bases outside the gene matches. Germline lookup yields CDR1 MNHGY and CDR2 SVAAGI. The CDR3 DNA reads TGTGCCAGCAGTTATCCTAGTTGGGACAGGGAGGTCTACGAGCAGTACTTC. Translating gives CASSYPSWDREVYEQYF.

V is TRBV9 and J is TRBJ2-2, with D tentatively TRBD2 (6 bases). The V end was cut by 4 bases, the J end by 1 base, with 14 bases between. CDR1 is SGDLS and CDR2 is YYNGEE in the germline V gene. CDR3 length: 16 amino acids. CDR3 in DNA: TGTGCCAGCAGCCCCGGGGGACTCCTGAACACCGGGGAGCTGTTTTTT. It specifies CASSPGGLLNTGELFF.

This clonotype was counted ten times or more. The chain couples TRBV29-1 to TRBJ1-2, with 12 bases lining up with TRBD1. V dropped 3 bases and J dropped 5; count of bases not matched to a gene: 10. The CDR3 runs 16 residues. Germline assignment: CDR1 SQVTM and CDR2 ANQGSEA. CDR3 sequence: CSVDVGQGARDYGYTF. Written as DNA, the CDR3 is TGCAGCGTTGATGTGGGACAGGGGGCCCGGGATTATGGCTACACCTTC.

This clonotype came up many times. The chain employs TRBV20-1 and TRBJ2-7, with 7 bases lining up with TRBD2. The germline V gene encodes CDR1 DFQATT and CDR2 SNEGSKA (reference sequence). The CDR3 totals 16 residues. Losses at the gene ends were 0 bases for V and 1 base for J; bases not matched to a gene: 9. CDR3 bases: TGCAGTGCTAGAGATTGGGGTAGCGGGTCTTCCTACGAGCAGTACTTC. Translated: CSARDWGSGSSYEQYF.

For this clonotype: A much larger clone is a single base away; this may be a read error. The chain has TRBV6-1 and TRBJ1-3, with TRBD1 matching 8 bases. This CDR3 contains 14 residues. Losses at the gene ends were 9 bases for V and 2 bases for J; bases not matched to a gene: 6. Germline CDR1 and CDR2: MNHNS and SASEGT. Written as DNA, the CDR3 is TGTGCCAGAACGGAACAGGGGGCTGGAAACACCATATATTTT. Protein: CARTEQGAGNTIYF.

This clonotype was seen a few times. V usage is TRBV30 and J usage is TRBJ1-1, with 9 bases lining up with TRBD1. Germline values: CDR1 GTSNPN, CDR2 SVGIG (reference sequence). The CDR3 totals 14 residues. J gave up 6 bases and V 3 bases, and 8 bases lay outside the gene matches. The chain's CDR3 is CAWSGDREGAEAFF. Here the CDR3 DNA reads TGTGCCTGGAGCGGGGACAGGGAAGGGGCTGAAGCTTTCTTT.

This clonotype was seen repeatedly, ten times or more. V is TRBV7-2 and J is TRBJ1-1; D is perhaps TRBD1 (5 bases). Germline lookup yields CDR1 SGHTA and CDR2 FQGNSA. V dropped 3 bases and J dropped 12 bases, with 17 bases sitting between them. The length of the CDR3 is 13 residues. CDR3 residues: CASSFRDGGGSFF. CDR3 in DNA: TGTGCCAGCAGCTTCAGGGACGGCGGTGGGTCTTTCTTT.

The genes are TRBV4-1 and TRBJ2-4, with 11 bases matching TRBD2. CDR3 length: 21 amino acids. V trimming: 0 bases; J trimming: 0 bases; junction bases outside the gene matches: 13. CDR1 and CDR2 from the germline V gene are MGHRA and YSYEKL. The CDR3 loop is CASSQDPFGTSGLLAKNIQYF. The CDR3 DNA reads as TGCGCCAGCAGCCAAGATCCATTTGGGACTAGCGGACTACTAGCCAAAAACATTCAGTACTTC.

This clonotype came up many times. This CDR3 reads CASSATSGLSYEQYF. Here the CDR3 DNA reads TGTGCCAGCAGTGCGACTAGCGGGCTGTCCTACGAGCAGTACTTC. V is TRBV2 and J is TRBJ2-7, with TRBD2 identical over 10 bases. Germline loops: CDR1 SNHLY, CDR2 FYNNEI. J was trimmed by 1 base and V by 4 bases; bases with no gene match: 4. There are 15 residues in the CDR3.

This clonotype was seen more than once but under ten times. This chain uses TRBV10-3 with TRBJ2-5; the match to TRBD2 covers 9 bases. This CDR3 is 18 amino acids long. J was trimmed by 1 base and V by 6 bases; bases with no gene match: 15. Germline V gene sequence: CDR1 ENHRY, CDR2 SYGVKD. CDR3 DNA: TGTGCCATCAGCCCCGGACTAGCGCCACGGGTTTTCCAAGAGACCCAGTACTTC. Protein: CAISPGLAPRVFQETQYF.

The sample holds many counts of this clonotype. J is TRBJ2-2 and V is TRBV9; no firm D call. Per germline, CDR1 SGDLS and CDR2 YYNGEE. Trimming left V 0 bases short and J 5 bases short, with 14 bases between. This CDR3 contains 16 residues. DNA for the CDR3: TGTGCCAGCAGCGTAGGAAGCACCATGGGGACCGGGGAGCTGTTTTTT. Translating it yields CASSVGSTMGTGELFF. Variable domain in full (rest from reference TRBV9 and TRBJ2-2): DSGVTQTPKHLITATGQRVTLRCSPRSGDLSVYWYQQSLDQGLQFLIQYYNGEERAKGNILERFSAQQFPDLHSELNLSSLELGDSALYFCASSVGSTMGTGELFFGEGSRLTVL.

This clonotype has a count of ten or more. CDR3: CASSWAVNQPQHF. The CDR3 bases are TGTGCCAGCAGTTGGGCAGTCAATCAGCCCCAGCATTTT. The J gene is TRBJ1-5, the V gene TRBV27, with D unclear. The CDR3 sequence is 13 residues long. The germline V gene has CDR1 MNHEY and CDR2 SMNVEV (reference sequence). V was trimmed by 4 bases and J by 3 bases, leaving 7 bases between them.

This chain joins TRBV7-9 and TRBJ1-2; the D is unclear. The ends were cut back, 4 bases at V and 4 bases at J, with 7 bases in the middle. The CDR3 consists of 12 residues. Germline V lookup: CDR1 SEHNR, CDR2 FQNEAQ (reference sequence). The CDR3 loop reads CASSSEVYGYTF. The CDR3 nucleotides are TGTGCCAGCAGCTCCGAGGTCTATGGCTACACCTTC.

This clonotype was recorded many times. V usage is TRBV24-1 and J usage is TRBJ1-5; D might be TRBD1 (5 bases). V was trimmed by 3 bases and J by 4 bases, leaving 9 bases between them. The CDR3 length is 14 residues. Germline CDR1 and CDR2: KGHDR and SFDVKD. As DNA, the CDR3 is TGTGCCACCAGTGATCCAGGGCATAATCAGCCCCAGCATTTT. It encodes CATSDPGHNQPQHF.

This clonotype was seen many times. This chain links TRBV20-1 with TRBJ2-7; TRBD1 matches at 11 bases. The CDR3 totals 14 residues. V was pared by 0 bases and J by 6 bases, with 4 bases of the junction left unmatched. CDR1 is DFQATT and CDR2 is SNEGSKA in the germline V gene (reference sequence). CDR3 in amino acids: CSAREGTGGSEQYF. The DNA for the CDR3 is TGCAGTGCTAGAGAAGGGACAGGGGGGAGCGAGCAGTACTTC.

This clonotype was detected ten times or more. This chain links TRBV6-1 with TRBJ2-7; D gene unclear. This CDR3 contains 16 residues. The germline V gene encodes CDR1 MNHNS and CDR2 SASEGT. V was trimmed by 1 base and J by 4 bases, leaving 17 bases between them. CDR3 bases: TGTGCCAGCAGTGAAGAATTAGCAGCTCTCCTTTACGAGCAGTACTTC. Its protein is CASSEELAALLYEQYF.

This clonotype appeared a few times. The chain uses TRBV7-3 and TRBJ2-2; 11 bases are shared with TRBD1. V trimming: 0 bases; J trimming: 8 bases; junction bases outside the gene matches: 17. Germline CDR1 is SGHTA and CDR2 is FQGTGA. The CDR3 has 20 amino acids. The CDR3 loop reads CASSLTLQMGQGVSSGELFF. CDR3 DNA: TGTGCCAGCAGCTTAACACTTCAAATGGGACAGGGGGTGTCTTCTGGGGAGCTGTTTTTT.